The source of this T cell receptor beta chain is a study of blood T cell repertoires in COVID-19. At the level of the study: Acute and convalescent COVID-19 samples came from the United States, Italy and Spain.

Sequencing used immunoSEQ multiplex PCR; TCRdb keeps in-frame clones, though not all of them. The sample shows about 210,000 clones, roughly four fifths of them seen only once. CDR1 and CDR2 from the germline V gene are SGDLS and YYNGEE. V lost 4 bases to trimming and J lost 9 bases, with 19 bases between them. The CDR3 runs to 14 residues. Symptom resolution, clearance, or two negative PCRs marked donors in Cohort 3 as recovered. The rearrangement links TRBV9 to TRBJ2-5; weak D call: TRBD2 (5 bases). This sequence was found in a man aged 40-49 years who had recovered from COVID-19. Input material: PBMCs or T cells enriched from blood (not recorded which). In DNA, the CDR3 is TGTGCCAGCAGCCCCCGGGGTATCGCGGAAGCCCAGTACTTC. This translates into CASSPRGIAEAQYF.